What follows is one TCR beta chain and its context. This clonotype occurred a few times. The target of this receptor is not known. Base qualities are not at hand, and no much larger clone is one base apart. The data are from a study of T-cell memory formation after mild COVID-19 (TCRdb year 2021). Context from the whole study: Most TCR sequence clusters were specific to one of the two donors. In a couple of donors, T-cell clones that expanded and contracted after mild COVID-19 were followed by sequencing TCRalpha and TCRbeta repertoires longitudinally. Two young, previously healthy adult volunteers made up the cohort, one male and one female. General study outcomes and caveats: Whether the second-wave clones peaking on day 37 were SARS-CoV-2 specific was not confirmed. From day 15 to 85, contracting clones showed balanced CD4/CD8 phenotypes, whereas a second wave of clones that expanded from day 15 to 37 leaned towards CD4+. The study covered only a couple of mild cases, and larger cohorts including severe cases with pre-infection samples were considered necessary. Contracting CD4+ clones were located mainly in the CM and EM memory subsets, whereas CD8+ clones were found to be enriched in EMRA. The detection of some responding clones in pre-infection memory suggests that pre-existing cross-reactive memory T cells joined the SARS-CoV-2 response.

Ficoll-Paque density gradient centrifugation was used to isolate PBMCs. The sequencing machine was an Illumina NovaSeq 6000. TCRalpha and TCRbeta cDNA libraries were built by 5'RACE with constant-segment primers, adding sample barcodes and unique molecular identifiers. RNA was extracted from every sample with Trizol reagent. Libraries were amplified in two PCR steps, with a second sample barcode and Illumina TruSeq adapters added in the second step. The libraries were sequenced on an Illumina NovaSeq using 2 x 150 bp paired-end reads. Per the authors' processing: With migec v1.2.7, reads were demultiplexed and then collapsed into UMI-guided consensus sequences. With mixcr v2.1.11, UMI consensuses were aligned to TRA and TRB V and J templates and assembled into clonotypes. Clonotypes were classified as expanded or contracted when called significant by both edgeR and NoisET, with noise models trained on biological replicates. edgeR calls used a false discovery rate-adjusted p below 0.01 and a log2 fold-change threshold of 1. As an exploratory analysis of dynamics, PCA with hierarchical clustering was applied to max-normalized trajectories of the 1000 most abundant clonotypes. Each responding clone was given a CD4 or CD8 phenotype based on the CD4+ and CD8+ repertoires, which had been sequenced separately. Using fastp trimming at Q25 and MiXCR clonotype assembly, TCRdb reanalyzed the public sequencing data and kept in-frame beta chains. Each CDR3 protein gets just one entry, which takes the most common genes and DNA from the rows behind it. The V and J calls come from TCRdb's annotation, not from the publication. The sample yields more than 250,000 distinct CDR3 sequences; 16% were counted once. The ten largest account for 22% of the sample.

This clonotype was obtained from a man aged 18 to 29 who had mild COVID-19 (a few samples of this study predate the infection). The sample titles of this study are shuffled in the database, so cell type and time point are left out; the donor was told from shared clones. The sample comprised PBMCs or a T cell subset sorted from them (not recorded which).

In nucleotides, the sequence is TGCGCCAGCAGCCCCGGGAGTCCTTGGGGCTACACCTTC. This encodes CASSPGSPWGYTF. This chain joins TRBV5-1 to TRBJ1-2; a confident D gene designation cannot be given. According to the germline V gene, CDR1 reads SGHRS and CDR2 reads YFSETQ. Deletion took 4 bases off V and 8 bases off J, with a span of 15 bases between the germline ends. The CDR3 runs 13 residues from the cysteine to the phenylalanine. Only the CDR3 DNA stays, 39 bases, in frame from base 1.